A single sample is the source of the 30 T cell receptor beta chains below, sequenced in a study of beta chain features in type 1 diabetes. Study conclusions and caveats: Shorter TCRB CDR3s, moderately but significantly so, marked every one of the four CD4+ subsets in Type 1 diabetes patients.

The antigens of these receptors remain unknown. Sequenced material consisted of expressed TCRB transcripts (all of the isolated RNA was reverse transcribed). Libraries were prepared by immunoSEQ multiplex PCR; TCRdb keeps only in-frame clonotypes and omits some of them. The table shows 350,000 to 400,000 clones, with roughly 13% occurring only once. Source material: naive CD4+ T cells from blood. Source of these receptors: a woman between 18 and 29 years old with type 1 diabetes.

This clone was picked up a small number of times. V is TRBV7-2 and J is TRBJ1-1; D not certain. Germline CDR1 SGHTA, CDR2 FQGNSA. The CDR3 has 13 residues. Trimming pared 5 bases from V and 5 bases from J, leaving 12 bases between. The CDR3 region has the DNA TGTGCCAGCAGCGGAGGGCCGGGTACTGAAGCTTTCTTT. As protein: CASSGGPGTEAFF.

The rearrangement joins TRBV29-1 to TRBJ2-1; 9 bases are a match to TRBD1. V shed 6 bases and J 7 bases; nucleotides not matched to a gene: 10. In germline, CDR1 is SQVTM, CDR2 ANQGSEA. The CDR3 runs to 14 residues. The CDR3 bases are TGCAGCGTAGGCGGACAGGGGACGAGTAATGAGCAGTTCTTC. Encoded protein: CSVGGQGTSNEQFF.

This clone was picked up a small number of times. The chain has TRBV7-2 and TRBJ1-2, with 8 nucleotides matching TRBD1. The germline gives CDR1 SGHTA, CDR2 FQGNSA. The CDR3 spans 12 residues. The V and J ends lost 3 bases and 7 bases, in that order; junction bases with no gene match: 1. CDR3 in amino acids: CASSFTGGGYTF. DNA of the CDR3: TGTGCCAGCAGCTTTACAGGGGGTGGCTACACCTTC.

The DNA for the CDR3 is TGTGCCAGCAGTTCCGGTCGACAGGGGTACACTGAAGCTTTCTTT. It specifies CASSSGRQGYTEAFF. The chain recombines TRBV2 with TRBJ1-1; 8 bases are shared with TRBD1. Germline V CDR1 and CDR2: SNHLY, FYNNEI. The CDR3 runs to 15 residues. The junction had 8 bases not matched to a gene; V was cut back by 5 bases and J by 3 bases.

This clone was detected only a few times. The rearrangement uses TRBV19 and TRBJ1-2, with D unresolved. The ends were cut back, 6 bases at V and 8 bases at J, with 19 bases in the middle. This CDR3 has 14 amino acids. Germline CDR1 reads LNHDA; CDR2 reads SQIVND (reference sequence). The CDR3: CASSLGNRYEGYTF. CDR3 nucleotide sequence: TGTGCCAGTAGCCTCGGGAACCGCTATGAGGGCTACACCTTC.

This clone was detected a few times. The chain uses TRBV4-1 and TRBJ2-3; 7 nucleotides agree with TRBD2. CDR3 length equals 17 residues. From germline, CDR1 is MGHRA and CDR2 YSYEKL. Unmatched junction bases numbered 9, after V lost 1 base and J lost 2 bases. CDR3 in DNA: TGCGCCAGCAGCCAAGGGTGGGCGGGGGTTACCACAGATACGCAGTATTTT. It codes for CASSQGWAGVTTDTQYF.

As for this clone: Other DNA sequences in this specimen translate into the identical CDR3. This chain connects TRBV5-1 to TRBJ2-7; no definite D call. CDR1 is SGHRS, CDR2 YFSETQ, per germline. The CDR3 runs 12 residues. V lost 4 bases and J lost 4, with 9 bases in between. CDR3 region: CASSPRSYEQYF. The CDR3 DNA reads as TGCGCCAGCAGCCCTAGGAGTTACGAGCAGTACTTC.

The chain links TRBV28 to TRBJ2-7; 8 bases match TRBD2. The germline V gene has CDR1 MDHEN and CDR2 SYDVKM. J gave up 2 bases and V 10 bases, and 7 bases lay outside the gene matches. The CDR3 has 13 residues. In DNA, the CDR3 is TGTGCCACCACCGGGACTAGTGCCTACGAGCAGTACTTC. This encodes CATTGTSAYEQYF.

The chain links TRBV19 to TRBJ1-4; 9 positions agree with TRBD1. Germline trimming cut 6 bases from V and 7 bases from J; bases unmatched to any gene: 0. Germline V CDR1 and CDR2: LNHDA, SQIVND (reference sequence). The CDR3 consists of 12 residues. The CDR3 DNA sequence: TGTGCCAGTAGGGGACAGGGTGAAAAACTGTTTTTT. It is translated as CASRGQGEKLFF.

The chain carries TRBV27 and TRBJ1-2; weak D call: TRBD1 (5 bases). Germline V gene data show CDR1 as MNHEY and CDR2 as SMNVEV (reference sequence). V lost 5 bases, J lost 7 bases, and 14 bases lay in between. The CDR3 totals 13 residues. The CDR3 protein is CASSIGGWFGYTF. CDR3 DNA sequence: TGTGCCAGCAGTATTGGGGGGTGGTTTGGCTACACCTTC.

This clone turned up a few times. The genes are TRBV7-2 and TRBJ1-2, with D unclear. CDR1 and CDR2 (germline): SGHTA, FQGNSA. The V gene lost 4 bases and the J gene lost 5 bases, with 17 bases spanning the gap. The CDR3 runs 15 residues. Written as DNA, the CDR3 is TGTGCCAGCAGCTCACACATGGAAGCGGGGTATGGCTACACCTTC. Amino acids: CASSSHMEAGYGYTF.

This clone came up a few times. J is TRBJ2-7 and V is TRBV5-6; TRBD1 agrees at 9 bases. The CDR3 length is 14 residues. Germline trimming cut 4 bases from V and 6 bases from J; bases unmatched to any gene: 8. Germline CDR1 is SGHDT and CDR2 is YYEEEE. This CDR3 reads CASSRAGTGTEQYF. CDR3 in DNA: TGTGCCAGCAGCCGGGCCGGGACAGGGACCGAGCAGTACTTC.

In its sample, this clone was seen a few times. The chain uses TRBV18 and TRBJ1-6; D is ambiguous. Germline V gives CDR1 KGHSH, CDR2 LQKENI. V dropped 2 bases and J dropped 10 bases, with 9 bases sitting between them. The CDR3 totals 13 residues. The CDR3 DNA follows: TGTGCCAGCTCACCAGGGGAGGAATCACCCCTCCACTTT. Its translation is CASSPGEESPLHF.

This clone was seen a few times. V is TRBV28 and J is TRBJ2-1; D gene uncertain. CDR3 length: 14 amino acids. Trimming left V 2 bases short and J 4 bases short, with 9 bases between. CDR1 is MDHEN and CDR2 is SYDVKM in the germline V gene. The CDR3 reads CASSLATVYNEQFF. CDR3 DNA: TGTGCCAGCAGTTTAGCCACAGTATACAATGAGCAGTTCTTC.

The CDR3 nucleotides read TGTGCCAGCAGCCTCGGACAGGCCACAGATACGCAGTATTTT. Translated, it gives CASSLGQATDTQYF. J is TRBJ2-3 and V is TRBV11-3; the match to TRBD1 covers 7 bases. Losses at the gene ends were 5 bases for V and 2 bases for J; bases not matched to a gene: 4. CDR3 size: 14 residues. The germline V gene encodes CDR1 SGHNT and CDR2 YENEEA.

The chain carries TRBV2 and TRBJ1-2, with D possibly matching TRBD1 (6 bases). The V and J ends lost 5 bases and 6 bases respectively, with 22 bases between them. This CDR3 has 16 residues. Per germline, CDR1 SNHLY and CDR2 FYNNEI. The CDR3 DNA reads TGTGCCAGCAGTTTCCTCAGGGGCGCAGCGTTGGATGGCTACACCTTC. It encodes CASSFLRGAALDGYTF.

V usage is TRBV5-1 and J usage is TRBJ1-1, with a possible D match to TRBD1 (6 bases). CDR1 is SGHRS and CDR2 is YFSETQ in the germline V gene. The CDR3 is made up of 15 amino acids. V dropped 4 bases and J dropped 3 bases, with 16 bases sitting between them. CDR3 bases: TGCGCCAGCAGCCCCCGGACAGCGGACGACACTGAAGCTTTCTTT. It codes for CASSPRTADDTEAFF.

This chain joins TRBV5-6 and TRBJ1-3; tentative D call: TRBD1 (6 bases). Trimming took 0 bases from V and 0 from J, leaving 10 bases between them. This CDR3 comprises 16 residues. The germline V gene encodes CDR1 SGHDT and CDR2 YYEEEE. The CDR3 DNA follows: TGTGCCAGCAGCTTGGGGACAGCCTACTCTGGAAACACCATATATTTT. Translation gives CASSLGTAYSGNTIYF.

This clone has just a few counts. This sequence joins TRBV12-5 and TRBJ2-1; TRBD1 might be the D (6 bases). The V gene's germline CDR1 is LGHNT and CDR2 FRNRAP. The ends were cut back, 6 bases at V and 4 bases at J, with 7 bases in the middle. The CDR3 has 12 residues. CDR3 DNA sequence: TGTGCTAGTGGCGGACAGTACAATGAGCAGTTCTTC. This sequence encodes CASGGQYNEQFF.

This chain connects TRBV29-1 to TRBJ1-1, with D tentatively TRBD1 (5 bases). V was shortened by 6 bases and J by 2 bases, with 13 bases between the two germline ends. The CDR3 runs 13 residues. CDR1 SQVTM and CDR2 ANQGSEA come from the germline V gene. In nucleotides, the CDR3 is TGCAGCGTCCCGGGACTGGTAAACACTGAAGCTTTCTTT. It is translated as CSVPGLVNTEAFF.

V usage is TRBV11-3 and J usage is TRBJ2-2; tentative D call: TRBD1 (6 bases). This CDR3 is 13 amino acids long. Germline V gene data show CDR1 as SGHNT and CDR2 as YENEEA. V was pared by 11 bases and J by 5 bases, with 15 bases between. CDR3 sequence reads: CAGSRGETGELFF. DNA for the CDR3: TGTGCCGGGTCCAGGGGTGAGACCGGGGAGCTGTTTTTT.

Only a few counts were recorded for this clone. This chain joins TRBV4-3 and TRBJ2-7, with no clear D. Trimming stripped 1 base from V and 4 bases from J, with 8 bases between. The CDR3 sequence is 13 residues long. Germline V lookup: CDR1 LGHNA, CDR2 YSLEER. In DNA form, the CDR3 reads TGCGCCAGCAGCCAAGTACCCGGTTACGAGCAGTACTTC. Translating it yields CASSQVPGYEQYF.

The chain has TRBV6-5 and TRBJ1-1; no clear D. V was cut by 6 bases and J by 1 base, with 3 bases left in between. The CDR3 covers 11 residues. Germline CDR1 reads MNHEY; CDR2 reads SVGAGI. Here the CDR3 reads CASSGNTEAFF. CDR3 DNA: TGTGCCAGCAGCGGGAACACTGAAGCTTTCTTT.

This clone was observed a handful of times. The chain links TRBV28 to TRBJ1-2; D gene unclear. Trimming removed 3 bases at V and 4 bases at J, with 9 bases between. This CDR3 is 13 amino acids long. Germline values: CDR1 MDHEN, CDR2 SYDVKM. CDR3 nucleotide sequence: TGTGCCAGCAGTTTGCCAGGCAGCTATGGCTACACCTTC. Protein product: CASSLPGSYGYTF.

This clone was picked up one time. The chain is built from TRBV18 and TRBJ2-5, with TRBD1 identical over 7 bases. The CDR3 extends over 15 amino acids. Trimming removed 3 bases from V and 2 bases from J; junction bases left unmatched: 6. Germline-derived CDR1 and CDR2 are KGHSH and LQKENI. The DNA of the CDR3 is TGTGCCAGCTCACCCCCGGACAGGAGACAAGAGACCCAGTACTTC. This gives the protein CASSPPDRRQETQYF. The variable domain in full, with the rest retrieved from reference TRBV18 and TRBJ2-5, is NAGVMQNPRHLVRRRGQEARLRCSPMKGHSHVYWYRQLPEEGLKFMVYLQKENIIDESGMPKERFSAEFPKEGPSILRIQQVVRGDSAAYFCASSPPDRRQETQYFGPGTRLLVL.

The CDR3 is CASSPPGGIRTDTQYF. DNA for the CDR3: TGTGCCAGCTCACCGCCGGGCGGGATTCGGACAGATACGCAGTATTTT. The V gene is TRBV18, the J gene TRBJ2-3, with TRBD2 as a possible D gene (6 bases). Germline loops: CDR1 KGHSH, CDR2 LQKENI. With 3 bases removed from V and 3 bases from J, the gap between germline ends came to 16 bases. CDR3 length equals 16 residues.

The chain carries TRBV9 and TRBJ2-2, with 8 bases aligning to TRBD2. Germline trimming cut 0 bases from V and 5 bases from J; bases unmatched to any gene: 6. Germline V gene data show CDR1 as SGDLS and CDR2 as YYNGEE. The CDR3 has 16 amino acids. This CDR3 is CASSVEASGRTGELFF. The CDR3 DNA reads TGTGCCAGCAGCGTAGAGGCTAGCGGGCGAACCGGGGAGCTGTTTTTT.

V gene TRBV15 combines with J gene TRBJ2-7, with 7 bases aligning to TRBD2. The ends lost 4 bases at V and 3 bases at J; junction bases unmatched: 3. The CDR3 length is 13 residues. CDR1 and CDR2 from the germline V gene are LNHNV and YYDKDF (reference sequence). The CDR3 sequence is CATSILAGYEQYF. CDR3 DNA: TGTGCCACCAGCATCTTAGCGGGCTACGAGCAGTACTTC.

This clone has more than one count but fewer than ten. The V gene is TRBV15, the J gene TRBJ2-5, with D perhaps TRBD1 (5 bases). The CDR3 runs 13 residues. Germline CDR1 LNHNV, CDR2 YYDKDF (reference sequence). V was shortened by 5 bases and J by 2 bases, with 9 bases between the two germline ends. The CDR3 bases are TGTGCCACCAGCCGGACACCACAAGAGACCCAGTACTTC. This translates into CATSRTPQETQYF.

CDR3 region: CASSGQGSGYTF. In DNA, the CDR3 is TGTGCCAGCAGCGGACAGGGGAGTGGCTACACCTTC. J is TRBJ1-2 and V is TRBV21-1; TRBD1 reflects the table's D call only, with no check against the DNA. TRBV21-1 is recorded as a pseudogene. The CDR3 is 12 amino acids.